A selection of T cell receptor beta chains follows, all from one sample in a study of blood T cells in healthy people across ages. TCRdb passed the 5' RACE reads through MiXCR, listing each CDR3 protein once. The sample consists of about 1.8 million distinct CDR3 sequences, 49% of them appearing once. The sequenced sample was blood. The receptors come from a woman aged 40 to 50 in good health. CDR3s include the opening cysteine and the closing phenylalanine or tryptophan. A D gene is named only where the DNA matches it firmly. Clone size is shown for a subset of rows, as once, few, many or a class of expanded clone.

d_call	v_call	clone_size	j_call	cdr3_nt	cdr3_aa
TRBD1	TRBV29-1	NA	TRBJ1-4	TGCAGCGTGGCAGGGGGCTTAGGGGGAAAACTGTTTTTT	CSVAGGLGGKLFF
NA	TRBV9	NA	TRBJ2-1	TGTGCCAGCAGCGTAGAAGGGAATTCGGGGCATGAGCAGTTCTTC	CASSVEGNSGHEQFF
NA	TRBV27	NA	TRBJ2-5	TGTGCCAGCAGTTGGTTAGGGAGGGGGCCCCAGTACTTC	CASSWLGRGPQYF
TRBD1	TRBV5-1	NA	TRBJ2-7	TGCGCCAGCAGACATGACAGGGGGCCAGCCTACGAGCAGTACTTC	CASRHDRGPAYEQYF
NA	TRBV4-2	NA	TRBJ2-7	TGTGCCAGCAGCCAAGGGTCAGTGGCTTACAAAGCCTACGAGCAGTACTTC	CASSQGSVAYKAYEQYF
NA	TRBV5-1	few	TRBJ1-2	TGCGCCAGCAGCTTGGACGCCGGGTACCTTCGGGGCTACACCTTC	CASSLDAGYLRGYTF
TRBD2	TRBV13	NA	TRBJ2-4	TGTGCCAGCAGCTTAGGGCATAGACGACTAGCGGGGGGACGAGGCATTCAGTACTTC	CASSLGHRRLAGGRGIQYF
NA	TRBV5-1	NA	TRBJ2-7	TGCGCCAGCAGCGTCACAGGTTGCCCTTCCTACGAGCAGTACTTC	CASSVTGCPSYEQYF
TRBD2	TRBV11-2	NA	TRBJ2-3	TGTGCCAGCAGCCCCCCTGGACTAGCGGGGGGGGTGAGCTCTAGCACAGATACGCAGTATTTT	CASSPPGLAGGVSSSTDTQYF
NA	TRBV20-1	NA	TRBJ1-2	TGCAGTGCTTCAGGAGACTATGGCTACACCTTC	CSASGDYGYTF
TRBD2	TRBV6-5	NA	TRBJ2-1	TGTGCCAGCTCAAGGGGGGGGACTAGTAGAAATGAGCAGTTCTTC	CASSRGGTSRNEQFF
NA	TRBV6-2/TRBV6-3	NA	TRBJ2-3	TGTGCCAGCAGCCCCCTTCCGAAGGGCACAGATACGCAGTATTTT	CASSPLPKGTDTQYF
NA	TRBV4-1	few	TRBJ2-7	TGCGCCAGCAGCCAAGAAGGGGCCGAGGCCCAGTACTTC	CASSQEGAEAQYF
NA	TRBV5-1	NA	TRBJ1-2	TGTGCCAGCAGCTTGGAGACAGGAAACTATGGCTACACCTTC	CASSLETGNYGYTF
NA	TRBV20-1	NA	TRBJ2-5	TGCAGTGCTAGAGATTGGAGCAGTGGGGAGACCCAGTACTTC	CSARDWSSGETQYF
TRBD1	TRBV28	NA	TRBJ2-7	TGTGCCAGCAGTTTAGGGACAGGGGACCAGTACTTC	CASSLGTGDQYF
TRBD2	TRBV20-1	NA	TRBJ2-3	TGCAGTGCTAGAGAACTAGCGGGGGGTCCGGATACGCAGTATTTT	CSARELAGGPDTQYF
TRBD2	TRBV29-1	NA	TRBJ2-1	TGCAGCGTTGATCATCTAGCGGGGACTAACAATGAGCAGTTCTTC	CSVDHLAGTNNEQFF
TRBD2	TRBV11-2	NA	TRBJ2-5	TGTGCCAGCAGCTTAGCGGATAGCGGGGCGGGGGAGACCCAGTACTTC	CASSLADSGAGETQYF
TRBD1	TRBV14	NA	TRBJ1-1	TGCGCCAGCAGCCTAGAGACAGGGGACAATGAAGCTTTCTTT	CASSLETGDNEAFF
NA	TRBV10-3	once	TRBJ2-7	TGTGCCATCAGGACCCTCGGCAGGGCCCACGAGCAGTACTTC	CAIRTLGRAHEQYF
NA	TRBV20-1	NA	TRBJ2-1	TGCAGTGCTAGCAAAGGGGGTCGGGGGAATGAGCAGTTCTTC	CSASKGGRGNEQFF
NA	TRBV27	NA	TRBJ1-6	TGTGCCAGCACCCACCTAGGCTCCTATAATTCACCCCTCCACTTT	CASTHLGSYNSPLHF
TRBD2	TRBV7-2	NA	TRBJ2-7	TGTGCCAGCAGCCCTAGTTGGCGGGAGCCCCAGTACTTC	CASSPSWREPQYF
NA	TRBV27	NA	TRBJ2-7	TGTGCCAGCAGTTTAAAGAGGTCCTCCTACGAGCAGTACTTC	CASSLKRSSYEQYF
NA	TRBV18	NA	TRBJ1-4	TGTGCCAGCTCACCTCGGGGGTCAACTAATGAAAAACTGTTTTTT	CASSPRGSTNEKLFF
TRBD1	TRBV27	few	TRBJ2-5	TGTGCCAGCAGTCAAGGGACAGAGGTAGAGACCCAGTACTTC	CASSQGTEVETQYF
NA	TRBV10-2	NA	TRBJ2-5	TGCGCCAGCTCATCCGGGTACCCGACCGGGGAGACCCAGTACTTC	CASSSGYPTGETQYF
NA	TRBV1	NA	TRBJ1-2	TGCACCAGCAGCCAGCCCCTTCGGGGGGGTAACTATGGCTACACCTTC	CTSSQPLRGGNYGYTF
NA	TRBV12-3/TRBV12-4	NA	TRBJ2-7	TGTGCCAGCAGTCCCGGGGCCCTCTCTTCCTACGAGCAGTACTTC	CASSPGALSSYEQYF
NA	TRBV6-2/TRBV6-3	NA	TRBJ1-2	TGTGCCAGCAGACTACAGGGATTCGGTAACTATGGCTACACCTTC	CASRLQGFGNYGYTF
NA	TRBV5-1	few	TRBJ2-4	TGCGCCAGCAGCTTGTCGGGGGGACAAGTTCCGGTTAGCGACAAAAACATTCAGTACTTC	CASSLSGGQVPVSDKNIQYF
NA	TRBV20-1	few	TRBJ2-3	TGCAGTGCTAGAGTCGGACAGGGAGGGAATACGCAGTATTTT	CSARVGQGGNTQYF
NA	TRBV13	NA	TRBJ1-4	TGTGCCAGCAGCTTAGGGGTTTCGTATGAAAAACTGTTTTTT	CASSLGVSYEKLFF
NA	TRBV2	NA	TRBJ2-3	TGTGCCAGCACGGAGGTCGCAGATACGCAGTATTTT	CASTEVADTQYF
NA	TRBV4-3	once	TRBJ1-4	TGCGCCAGCAGCCAAGGGATCTCTGTGGGGCGGGAAAAACTGTTTTTT	CASSQGISVGREKLFF
NA	TRBV7-9	NA	TRBJ2-1	TGTGCCAGCAGCCCCCCAAGGGCGCGAGGGTACAATGAGCAGTTCTTC	CASSPPRARGYNEQFF
NA	TRBV7-2	NA	TRBJ2-3	TGTGCCAGCAGCCCAGGACCAACCACAGATACGCAGTATTTT	CASSPGPTTDTQYF
NA	TRBV7-8	NA	TRBJ1-5	TGTGCCAGCAGCTTCCTGCAGGGGACGCTTAATCAGCCCCAGCATTTT	CASSFLQGTLNQPQHF
TRBD2	TRBV7-2	NA	TRBJ2-4	TGTGCCAGCAGCTTAGAAAATGGAGCGGGGGTGGGCATTCAGTACTTC	CASSLENGAGVGIQYF
TRBD1	TRBV2	NA	TRBJ1-6	TGTGCCAGCATCGCCGACAGGGGTCGTAATTCACCCCTCCACTTT	CASIADRGRNSPLHF
TRBD1	TRBV20-1	few	TRBJ2-7	TGCAGTGCTACCTCCGGGACAGGGGGAAGCTACGAGCAGTACTTC	CSATSGTGGSYEQYF
NA	TRBV6-5	NA	TRBJ1-2	TGTGCCAGCAGGGAGGGAATGAGATGGACCCCCACCGGCTACACCTTC	CASREGMRWTPTGYTF
NA	TRBV5-1	NA	TRBJ2-5	TGCGCCAGCAGCCTCATGACAGATCAAGAGACCCAGTACTTC	CASSLMTDQETQYF
TRBD1	TRBV10-3	few	TRBJ2-5	TGTGCCATCGCAGACAGGGGAGGAGAGACCCAGTACTTC	CAIADRGGETQYF
NA	TRBV7-9	few	TRBJ1-2	TGTGCCAGCAGCTTAGGGCATTCGGGTGGCTACACCTTC	CASSLGHSGGYTF
NA	TRBV9	NA	TRBJ2-1	TGTGTCAGCAGCGAGACACAAAACAATGAGCAGTTCTTC	CVSSETQNNEQFF
TRBD1	TRBV6-2/TRBV6-3	NA	TRBJ1-1	TGTGCCAGCAGCAGGACAGGGCGGGCCACTGAAGCTTTCTTT	CASSRTGRATEAFF
NA	TRBV29-1	NA	TRBJ2-3	TGCAGCGTTGACCATATAGGGGACCTCGGGGGTACGCAGTATTTT	CSVDHIGDLGGTQYF
TRBD2	TRBV11-2	NA	TRBJ2-7	TGTGCCAGCAGCTCCGGACTAGCGGGCTACAATGAGCAGTACTTC	CASSSGLAGYNEQYF
TRBD2	TRBV7-2	few	TRBJ2-3	TGTGCCAGCAGCTTAAATAGCGGGGGAGGCACAGATACGCAGTATTTT	CASSLNSGGGTDTQYF